This T cell receptor (beta chain) originates from a study of CD8+CD57+ T cells in acquired aplastic anemia. Study at large: Sorted CD4+ and CD8+ cells yielded DNA averaging around 3.5 ug. Study observations and caveats: Patients and healthy controls showed no significant CD8+ Simpson's diversity difference.

The patients chosen for sequencing had shown expansion of CD8+CD57+ cells (detected by flow cytometry). The diagnosis in all patients was severe acquired aplastic anemia. For CDR3 and TCR beta VDJ profiling, genomic DNA was the template used. TCRdb processed the reads anew with MiXCR; each CDR3 protein has one entry. The sample lists around 200,000 distinct CDR3 sequences, roughly 65% seen once, with more than 40% in the top ten. V shed 2 bases and J shed 1 base, with 21 bases lying between them. This CDR3 is built from 19 residues. Germline V lookup: CDR1 LNHNV, CDR2 YYDKDF (reference sequence). A remark on this clonotype: What it binds is unknown.

The chain uses TRBV15 and TRBJ2-1; tentatively, D is TRBD2 (5 bases). Sequenced material: sorted CD4+, CD8+, or CD8+CD57+ T cells (not recorded which) from PBMCs. This TCR was recovered from a human donor with aplastic anemia. The CDR3: CATSRHSAGRTPSYNEQFF. CDR3 sequence (DNA): TGTGCCACCAGCAGACACTCGGCGGGTAGGACCCCTTCCTACAATGAGCAGTTCTTC. The full variable domain, rest sourced from reference TRBV15 and TRBJ2-1, is DAMVIQNPRYQVTQFGKPVTLSCSQTLNHNVMYWYQQKSSQAPKLLFHYYDKDFNNEADTPDNFQSRRPNTSFCFLDIRSPGLGDTAMYLCATSRHSAGRTPSYNEQFFGPGTRLTVL.